Each of the 27 T cell receptor beta chains below was sequenced from the same sample in a study of T cells in Graves' hyperthyroidism and ophthalmopathy. RNA transcripts served as the template for amplifying TCR beta CDR3 regions. Primed by the HTBI set, a first-round RT-PCR was run on the TCR CDR3. One entry per CDR3 protein, called by TCRdb with MiXCR from the multiplex PCR reads. The table includes under 250,000 distinct CDR3 sequences, roughly 18% detected once. Sequencing input: blood. The receptors were gathered from a middle-aged man with Graves' hyperthyroidism.

This clonotype was seen repeatedly, ten times or more. This chain connects TRBV28 to TRBJ2-7, with 11 positions matching TRBD2. The V gene's germline CDR1 is MDHEN and CDR2 SYDVKM. The V and J ends lost 5 bases and 6 bases, in that order; junction bases with no gene match: 6. The CDR3 has 14 amino acids. CDR3 in DNA: TGTGCCAGCAGTGACCCCGGACTAGCGGGCGAGCAGTACTTC. It yields the protein CASSDPGLAGEQYF.

This clonotype has a handful of counts. The V gene is TRBV20-1, the J gene TRBJ2-2; D may correspond to TRBD1 or TRBD2 (5 bases each). Germline values: CDR1 DFQATT, CDR2 SNEGSKA (reference sequence). V was cut by 3 bases and J by 1 base, with 15 bases left in between. The CDR3 covers 16 residues. CDR3 protein: CSARRRGRLNTGELFF. In DNA, the CDR3 is TGCAGTGCTAGGCGACGGGGCAGGTTGAACACCGGGGAGCTGTTTTTT.

This clonotype was observed many times. The rearrangement joins TRBV28 to TRBJ2-7, with D possibly being TRBD1 or TRBD2 (7 bases each). The germline V gene has CDR1 MDHEN and CDR2 SYDVKM. This CDR3 region has 15 residues. The V end lost 3 bases, the J end lost 2 bases, and 14 bases lay between the germline ends. The CDR3: CASSLQGGTTYEQYF. CDR3 bases: TGTGCCAGCAGTTTGCAGGGGGGGACCACCTACGAGCAGTACTTC.

V is TRBV7-9 and J is TRBJ1-2, with 9 positions matching TRBD1. The length of the CDR3 is 15 residues. Looked up from germline, CDR1 is SEHNR and CDR2 is FQNEAQ (reference sequence). The ends lost 5 bases at V and 0 bases at J; junction bases unmatched: 4. The CDR3 is CASSLGTGTNYGYTF. The CDR3 DNA sequence: TGTGCCAGCAGCCTAGGGACAGGGACTAACTATGGCTACACCTTC.

V is TRBV11-3 and J is TRBJ2-5, with 8 positions matching TRBD2. V was pared by 5 bases and J by 6 bases, with 8 bases of the junction left unmatched. Germline V gene lookup returns CDR1 SGHNT and CDR2 YENEEA. CDR3 length equals 14 residues. The CDR3 protein is CASSLGAGEKTQYF. The CDR3 nucleotides are TGTGCCAGCAGCCTCGGAGCGGGAGAAAAGACCCAGTACTTC.

This clonotype was picked up many times. The chain employs TRBV2 and TRBJ1-4, with 7 bases matching TRBD1. From germline, CDR1 is SNHLY and CDR2 FYNNEI. The CDR3 contains 14 residues. J gave up 10 bases and V 7 bases, and 12 bases lay outside the gene matches. The CDR3 here is CASNFGTEEGKLFF. CDR3 nucleotide sequence: TGTGCCAGCAACTTCGGGACAGAAGAAGGAAAACTGTTTTTT.

This clonotype came up many times. The chain uses TRBV20-1 and TRBJ2-7, with 9 bases lining up with TRBD2. This CDR3 has 15 amino acids. The germline gives CDR1 DFQATT, CDR2 SNEGSKA (reference sequence). V dropped 5 bases and J dropped 2; count of bases not matched to a gene: 10. In nucleotides, the CDR3 is TGCAGTGCTCCGGGGTGGGCTAGCGGGACCTACGAGCAGTACTTC. The encoded protein is CSAPGWASGTYEQYF.

V usage is TRBV28 and J usage is TRBJ2-7; 8 bases line up with TRBD1. V lost 5 bases, J lost 8 bases, and 11 bases stayed unmatched. The length of the CDR3 is 14 residues. CDR1 and CDR2 from the germline V gene are MDHEN and SYDVKM. This chain's CDR3 is CASSQGALPIQQYF. The DNA for the CDR3 is TGTGCCAGCAGTCAGGGGGCCCTTCCTATCCAGCAGTACTTC.

This clonotype was picked up many times. Here the CDR3 DNA reads TGTGCCAGCTCACTTCTAGGCCAGGCGGCTCCTTCTTACGAGCAGTACTTC. Residues: CASSLLGQAAPSYEQYF. The rearrangement uses TRBV18 and TRBJ2-7; unclear D gene. V lost 4 bases and J lost 4, with 23 bases in between. CDR1 is KGHSH and CDR2 is LQKENI in the germline V gene. The CDR3 is 17 residues long.

This clonotype was observed a handful of times. The chain combines TRBV28 with TRBJ1-3; D possibly corresponds to TRBD1 (6 bases). This CDR3 contains 15 residues. CDR1 and CDR2 (germline): MDHEN, SYDVKM. V was cut by 6 bases and J by 5 bases, with 17 bases left in between. The CDR3 nucleotides read TGTGCCAGCAGGCCCCCTACGGGACAAAGAAACACCATATATTTT. This encodes CASRPPTGQRNTIYF.

V and J are TRBV6-1 and TRBJ2-1; TRBD1 is a possible D gene (7 bases). CDR1 and CDR2 (germline): MNHNS, SASEGT. Deletions cut 10 bases from V and 7 bases from J, with 20 bases between. CDR3 size: 14 residues. The CDR3 loop is CATIGTVAGNEQFF. The CDR3 nucleotides read TGTGCCACGATCGGGACAGTGGCGGGGAATGAGCAGTTCTTC.

This clonotype was seen at least ten times. The rearrangement uses TRBV20-1 and TRBJ1-2; D remains ambiguous. Trimming took off 6 bases at V and 4 bases at J, with 18 bases between the two ends. This CDR3 comprises 14 residues. Germline CDR1 and CDR2: DFQATT and SNEGSKA (reference sequence). In DNA form, the CDR3 reads TGCAGTGCCCTTATGAGGGCCGGCGGCTATGGCTACACCTTC. Its protein is CSALMRAGGYGYTF.

This clonotype was seen repeatedly, ten times or more. The chain has TRBV9 and TRBJ2-7; tentative D call: TRBD2 (6 bases). CDR1 and CDR2 from the germline V gene are SGDLS and YYNGEE. V was cut by 0 bases and J by 3 bases, with 10 bases left in between. The CDR3 contains 14 residues. CDR3 in amino acids: CASSVEAGDYEQYF. For the CDR3, the DNA is TGTGCCAGCAGCGTAGAAGCGGGCGACTACGAGCAGTACTTC. The full variable domain, completed using reference TRBV9 and TRBJ2-7, is DSGVTQTPKHLITATGQRVTLRCSPRSGDLSVYWYQQSLDQGLQFLIQYYNGEERAKGNILERFSAQQFPDLHSELNLSSLELGDSALYFCASSVEAGDYEQYFGPGTRLTVT.

The rearrangement links TRBV28 to TRBJ1-5; no clear D gene. CDR1 is MDHEN, CDR2 SYDVKM, per germline. The CDR3 is made up of 14 amino acids. Trimming took 8 bases from V and 3 from J, leaving 14 bases between them. The CDR3 loop is CASGPSSLNQPQHF. In DNA, the CDR3 is TGTGCCAGCGGCCCCAGTAGTCTCAATCAGCCCCAGCATTTT.

This clonotype showed up just a few times. V gene TRBV9 combines with J gene TRBJ2-3, with 13 nucleotides matching TRBD2. Trimming cost V 2 bases and J 6 bases; bases outside gene matches: 6. CDR3 length: 16 residues. CDR1 and CDR2 from the germline V gene are SGDLS and YYNGEE. Written as DNA, the CDR3 is TGTGCCAGCAGCGTCGACGGACTAGCGGGAGAGGATACGCAGTATTTT. Its protein is CASSVDGLAGEDTQYF.

Ten or more counts support this clonotype. The genes are TRBV3-1 and TRBJ2-5; perhaps TRBD2 as D (6 bases). The CDR3 runs to 13 residues. Germline V gene lookup returns CDR1 LGHDT and CDR2 YNNKEL (reference sequence). Trimming took off 8 bases at V and 2 bases at J, with 12 bases between the two ends. CDR3 bases: TGTGCCAGCGAACAGGCGGGGCAAGAGACCCAGTACTTC. This codes for CASEQAGQETQYF.

To note about this clonotype: The CDR3 ends on some other residue instead of the conserved phenylalanine or tryptophan, so this is likely a read error. The CDR3, as DNA: TGTGCCAGCAGGGGGGACAGGGGAAATCAGCCCCAGCATTCT. As protein: CASRGDRGNQPQHS. J is TRBJ1-5 and V is TRBV2; 10 bases agree with TRBD1. CDR1 is SNHLY and CDR2 is FYNNEI in the germline V gene. V was clipped by 6 bases and J by 4 bases; unmatched bases: 3. The CDR3 contains 14 residues.

The chain recombines TRBV2 with TRBJ2-2; D could derive from TRBD1 or TRBD2 (5 bases each). The CDR3 is 16 residues long. The V gene lost 2 bases and the J gene lost 0 bases, with 10 bases spanning the gap. Germline-derived CDR1 and CDR2 are SNHLY and FYNNEI. DNA for the CDR3: TGTGCCAGCAGTGAAAGGGGCGGGCCGAACACCGGGGAGCTGTTTTTT. As protein: CASSERGGPNTGELFF. Filled out from reference TRBV2 and TRBJ2-2, the complete variable domain reads EPEVTQTPSHQVTQMGQEVILRCVPISNHLYFYWYRQILGQKVEFLVSFYNNEISEKSEIFDDQFSVERPDGSNFTLKIRSTKLEDSAMYFCASSERGGPNTGELFFGEGSRLTVL.

The table lists this clonotype with many counts. This chain uses TRBV3-1 with TRBJ2-1, with 8 bases identical to TRBD2. V shed 1 base, J shed 7 bases, and the junction held 6 bases outside the gene matches. Germline V gene lookup returns CDR1 LGHDT and CDR2 YNNKEL (reference sequence). The CDR3 loop spans 15 amino acids. CDR3 residues: CASSQAGGPENEQFF. CDR3 nucleotides: TGTGCCAGCAGCCAAGCGGGAGGGCCAGAAAATGAGCAGTTCTTC.

There are many counts of this clonotype. The chain has TRBV5-1 and TRBJ2-1, with unresolved D. The CDR3 totals 17 residues. V gave up 1 base and J gave up 2 bases, with 16 bases separating them. Germline V gene lookup returns CDR1 SGHRS and CDR2 YFSETQ. This chain's CDR3 is CASSLLPTIGPYNEQFF. In DNA form, the CDR3 reads TGCGCCAGCAGCTTGCTACCAACGATAGGGCCCTACAATGAGCAGTTCTTC.

In this sample, this clonotype turned up a few times. The chain carries TRBV9 and TRBJ2-3; no clear D gene. This CDR3 comprises 14 residues. Trimming removed 4 bases at V and 6 bases at J, with 15 bases between. Per germline, CDR1 SGDLS and CDR2 YYNGEE. The CDR3 DNA reads as TGTGCCAGCAGCCCCCTTGGGTCTTCTGATACGCAGTATTTT. It specifies CASSPLGSSDTQYF.

This clonotype was counted at least ten times. The rearrangement joins TRBV7-8 to TRBJ2-3, with D possibly being TRBD2 (5 bases). V lost 2 bases and J lost 4, with 10 bases in between. Germline V CDR1 and CDR2: SGHVS, FQNEAQ. The CDR3 consists of 14 residues. This chain's CDR3 is CASSLSGRADTQYF. The CDR3 DNA follows: TGTGCCAGCAGCTTATCTGGGCGGGCAGATACGCAGTATTTT.

This clonotype appeared many times. V and J are TRBV24-1 and TRBJ2-7; 8 bases map to TRBD1. Germline values: CDR1 KGHDR, CDR2 SFDVKD. The CDR3 contains 16 residues. The V gene end was trimmed by 2 bases and the J gene end by 1 base; junction bases not matched to a gene: 6. CDR3 nucleotides: TGTGCCACCAGTGATTCTGGACAGGGAAATTCCTACGAGCAGTACTTC. As protein: CATSDSGQGNSYEQYF.

In DNA form, the CDR3 reads TGTGCCTGGATCAGAGGGACCTTGAACACTGAAGCTTTCTTT. This encodes CAWIRGTLNTEAFF. V gene TRBV30 combines with J gene TRBJ1-1, with a weak D call TRBD1 (5 bases). Trimming pared 4 bases from V and 0 bases from J, leaving 12 bases between. CDR3 length: 14 amino acids. Per the germline V gene, CDR1 is GTSNPN and CDR2 is SVGIG (reference sequence).

This chain links TRBV20-1 with TRBJ2-7; D unresolved. The germline V and J ends were trimmed by 3 bases and 7 bases, with 16 bases remaining between them. The CDR3 sequence is 13 residues long. The V gene's germline CDR1 is DFQATT and CDR2 SNEGSKA (reference sequence). In nucleotides, the CDR3 is TGCAGTGCTAGTGAGCCTCCCGGGTGGGAGCAGTACTTC. This gives the protein CSASEPPGWEQYF.

This clonotype showed up many times. The chain is built from TRBV6-5 and TRBJ2-5, with TRBD1 matching 10 bases. Germline CDR1 and CDR2: MNHEY and SVGAGI. The CDR3 is 15 residues long. Trimming cost V 1 base and J 3 bases; bases outside gene matches: 2. CDR3 sequence reads: CASSYWDRGEETQYF. CDR3 in DNA: TGTGCCAGCAGTTACTGGGACAGGGGTGAAGAGACCCAGTACTTC.

To note about this clonotype: A single base separates this from a much larger clone, so it may be a read error. The chain combines TRBV20-1 with TRBJ2-2; 10 nucleotides match TRBD2. This CDR3 comprises 15 residues. Germline V gene sequence: CDR1 DFQATT, CDR2 SNEGSKA (reference sequence). The CDR3 sequence: CSARELAGDTGEPFF. The CDR3 DNA is TGCAGTGCTAGAGAGCTAGCGGGAGACACCGGGGAGCCGTTTTTT.